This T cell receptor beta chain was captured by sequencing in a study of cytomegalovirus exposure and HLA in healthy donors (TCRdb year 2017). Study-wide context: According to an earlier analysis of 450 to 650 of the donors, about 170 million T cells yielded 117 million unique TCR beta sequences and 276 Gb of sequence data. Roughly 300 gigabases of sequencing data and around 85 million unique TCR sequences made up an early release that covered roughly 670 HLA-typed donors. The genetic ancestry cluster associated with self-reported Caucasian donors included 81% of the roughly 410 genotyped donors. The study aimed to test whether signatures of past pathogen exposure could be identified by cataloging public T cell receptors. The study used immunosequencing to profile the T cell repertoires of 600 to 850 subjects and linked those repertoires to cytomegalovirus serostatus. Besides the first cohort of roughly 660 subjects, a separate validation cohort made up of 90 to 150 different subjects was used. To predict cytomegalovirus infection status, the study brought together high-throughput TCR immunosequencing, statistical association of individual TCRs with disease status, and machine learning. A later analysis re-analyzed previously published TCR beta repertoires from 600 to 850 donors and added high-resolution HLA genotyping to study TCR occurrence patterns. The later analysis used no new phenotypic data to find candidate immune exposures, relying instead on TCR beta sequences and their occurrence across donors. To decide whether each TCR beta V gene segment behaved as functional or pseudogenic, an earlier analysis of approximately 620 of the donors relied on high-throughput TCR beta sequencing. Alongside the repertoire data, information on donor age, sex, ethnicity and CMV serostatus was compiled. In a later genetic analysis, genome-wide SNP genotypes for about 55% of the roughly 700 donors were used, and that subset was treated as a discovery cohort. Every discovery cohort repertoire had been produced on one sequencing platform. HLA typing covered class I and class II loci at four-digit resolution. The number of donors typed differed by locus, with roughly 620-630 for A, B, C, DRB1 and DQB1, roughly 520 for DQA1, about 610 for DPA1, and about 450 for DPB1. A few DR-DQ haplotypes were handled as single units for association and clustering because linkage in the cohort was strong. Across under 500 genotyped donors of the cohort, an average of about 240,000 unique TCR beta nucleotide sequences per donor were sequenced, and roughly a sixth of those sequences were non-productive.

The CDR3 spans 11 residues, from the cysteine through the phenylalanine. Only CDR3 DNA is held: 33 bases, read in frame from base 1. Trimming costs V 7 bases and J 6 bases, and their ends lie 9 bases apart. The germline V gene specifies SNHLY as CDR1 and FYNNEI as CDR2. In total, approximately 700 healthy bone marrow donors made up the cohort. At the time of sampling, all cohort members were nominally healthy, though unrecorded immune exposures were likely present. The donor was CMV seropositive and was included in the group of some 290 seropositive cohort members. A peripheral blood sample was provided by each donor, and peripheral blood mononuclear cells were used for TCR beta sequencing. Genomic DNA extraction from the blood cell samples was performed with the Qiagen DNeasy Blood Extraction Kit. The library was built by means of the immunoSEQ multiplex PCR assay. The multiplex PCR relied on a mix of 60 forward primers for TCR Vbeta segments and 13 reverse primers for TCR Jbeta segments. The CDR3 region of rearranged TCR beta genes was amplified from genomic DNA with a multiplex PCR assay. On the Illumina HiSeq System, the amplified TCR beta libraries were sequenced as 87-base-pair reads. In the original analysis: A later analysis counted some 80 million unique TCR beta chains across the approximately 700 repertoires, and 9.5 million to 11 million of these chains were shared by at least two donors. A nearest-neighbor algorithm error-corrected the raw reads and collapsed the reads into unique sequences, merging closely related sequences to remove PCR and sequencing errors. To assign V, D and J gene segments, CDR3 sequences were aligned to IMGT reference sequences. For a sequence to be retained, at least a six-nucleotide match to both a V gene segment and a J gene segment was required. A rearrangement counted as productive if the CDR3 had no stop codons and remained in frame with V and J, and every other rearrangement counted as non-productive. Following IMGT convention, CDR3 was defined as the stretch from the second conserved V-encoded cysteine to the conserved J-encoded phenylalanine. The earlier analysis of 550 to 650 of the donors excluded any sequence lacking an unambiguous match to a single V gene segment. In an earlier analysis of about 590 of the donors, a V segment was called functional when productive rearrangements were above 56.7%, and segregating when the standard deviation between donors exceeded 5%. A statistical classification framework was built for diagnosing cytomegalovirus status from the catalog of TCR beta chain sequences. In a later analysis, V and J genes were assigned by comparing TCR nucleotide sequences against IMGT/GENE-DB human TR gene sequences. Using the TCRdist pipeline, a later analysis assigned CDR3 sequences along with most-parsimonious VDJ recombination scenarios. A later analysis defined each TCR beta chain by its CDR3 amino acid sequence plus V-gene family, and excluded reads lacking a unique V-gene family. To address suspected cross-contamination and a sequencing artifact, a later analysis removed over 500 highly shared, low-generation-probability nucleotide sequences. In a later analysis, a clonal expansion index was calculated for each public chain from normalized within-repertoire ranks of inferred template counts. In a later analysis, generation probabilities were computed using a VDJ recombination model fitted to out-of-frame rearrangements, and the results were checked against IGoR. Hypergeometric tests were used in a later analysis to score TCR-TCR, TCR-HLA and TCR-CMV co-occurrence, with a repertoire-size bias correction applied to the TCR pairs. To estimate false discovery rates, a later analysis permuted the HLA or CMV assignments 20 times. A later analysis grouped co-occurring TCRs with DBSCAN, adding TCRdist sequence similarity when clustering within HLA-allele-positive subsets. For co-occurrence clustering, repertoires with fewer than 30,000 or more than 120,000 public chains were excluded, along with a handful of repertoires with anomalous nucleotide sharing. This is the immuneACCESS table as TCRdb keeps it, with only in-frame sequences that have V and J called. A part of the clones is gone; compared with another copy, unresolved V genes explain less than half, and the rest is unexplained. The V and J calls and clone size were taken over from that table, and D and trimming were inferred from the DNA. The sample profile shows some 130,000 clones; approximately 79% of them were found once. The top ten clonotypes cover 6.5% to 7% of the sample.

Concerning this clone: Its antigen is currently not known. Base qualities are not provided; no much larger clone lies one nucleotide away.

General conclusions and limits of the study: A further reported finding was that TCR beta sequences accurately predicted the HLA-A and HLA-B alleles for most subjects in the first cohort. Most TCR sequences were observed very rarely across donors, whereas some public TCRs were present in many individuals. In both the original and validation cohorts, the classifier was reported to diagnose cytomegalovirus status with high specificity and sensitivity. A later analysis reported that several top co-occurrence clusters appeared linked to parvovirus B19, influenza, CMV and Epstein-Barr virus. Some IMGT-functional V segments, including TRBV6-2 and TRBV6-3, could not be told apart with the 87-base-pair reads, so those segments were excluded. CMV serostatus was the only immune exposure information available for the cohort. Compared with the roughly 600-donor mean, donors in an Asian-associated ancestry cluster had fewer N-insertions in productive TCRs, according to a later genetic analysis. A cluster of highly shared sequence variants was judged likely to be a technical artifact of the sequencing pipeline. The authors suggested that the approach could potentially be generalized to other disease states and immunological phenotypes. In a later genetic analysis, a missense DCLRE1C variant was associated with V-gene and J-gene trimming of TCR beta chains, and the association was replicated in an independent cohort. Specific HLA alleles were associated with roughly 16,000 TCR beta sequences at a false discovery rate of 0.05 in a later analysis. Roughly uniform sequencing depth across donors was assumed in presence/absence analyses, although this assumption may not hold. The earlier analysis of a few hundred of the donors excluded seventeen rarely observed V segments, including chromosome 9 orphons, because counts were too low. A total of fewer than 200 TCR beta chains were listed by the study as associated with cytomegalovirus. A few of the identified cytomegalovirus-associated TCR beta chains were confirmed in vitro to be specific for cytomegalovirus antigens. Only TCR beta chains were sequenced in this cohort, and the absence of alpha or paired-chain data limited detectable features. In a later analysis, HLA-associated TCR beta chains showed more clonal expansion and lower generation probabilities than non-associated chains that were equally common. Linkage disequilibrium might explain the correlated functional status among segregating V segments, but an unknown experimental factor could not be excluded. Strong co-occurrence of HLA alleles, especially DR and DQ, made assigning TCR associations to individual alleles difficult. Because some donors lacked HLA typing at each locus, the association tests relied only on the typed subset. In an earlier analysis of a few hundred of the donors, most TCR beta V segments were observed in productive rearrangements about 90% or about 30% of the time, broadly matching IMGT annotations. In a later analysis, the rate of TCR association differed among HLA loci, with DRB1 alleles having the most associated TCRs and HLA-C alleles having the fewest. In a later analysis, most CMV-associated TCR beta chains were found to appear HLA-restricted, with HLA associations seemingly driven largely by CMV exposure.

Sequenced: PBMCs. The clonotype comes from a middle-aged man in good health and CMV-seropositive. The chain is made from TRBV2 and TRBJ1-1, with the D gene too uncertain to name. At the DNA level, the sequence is TGTGCCAGCACGTACCGGGCTGAAGCTTTCTTT. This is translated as CASTYRAEAFF.